Listed here are 22 T cell receptor beta chains from one sample, sequenced in a study of T cell responses to AZD1222 COVID-19 vaccine. Some clones are missing from TCRdb's copy, which holds only in-frame ones; the method was immunoSEQ multiplex PCR. The sample carries roughly 21,000 clones, roughly 80% recorded once. The source was peripheral blood, collected on day 0 of AZD1222 vaccination. The receptors originated from an adult in good health.

V gene TRBV6-6 combines with J gene TRBJ2-1; perhaps TRBD2 as D (6 bases). Per germline, CDR1 MNHNY and CDR2 SVGAGI (reference sequence). The CDR3 extends over 14 amino acids. Trimming removed 8 bases from V and 1 base from J, with 12 bases in between. CDR3 amino acids: CASWRGSSYNEQFF. CDR3 sequence (DNA): TGTGCCAGCTGGCGGGGAAGTTCCTACAATGAGCAGTTCTTC.

In its sample, this clone was seen once. V is TRBV20-1 and J is TRBJ2-1; no clear D gene. CDR1 and CDR2 from the germline V gene are DFQATT and SNEGSKA (reference sequence). The CDR3 runs 11 residues. The V end lost 0 bases, the J end lost 7 bases, and 4 bases lay between the germline ends. The CDR3 protein is CSARDRNEQFF. CDR3 DNA: TGCAGTGCTAGAGATCGGAATGAGCAGTTCTTC.

CDR3 DNA: TGCGCCAGCAGCCACCTACCAGGCAGGGGTTCATATGGCTACACCTTC. Its translation: CASSHLPGRGSYGYTF. V gene TRBV4-3 combines with J gene TRBJ1-2; TRBD1 might be the D (6 bases). Germline CDR1 and CDR2: LGHNA and YSLEER. The V end lost 3 bases, the J end lost 5 bases, and 19 bases lay between the germline ends. The CDR3 covers 16 residues.

By share, this clone ranks as medium-sized (0.01 to 0.1%). V usage is TRBV5-1 and J usage is TRBJ1-1; D may be TRBD1 (6 bases). V lost 3 bases and J lost 1, with 16 bases in between. From germline, CDR1 is SGHRS and CDR2 YFSETQ. This CDR3 spans 16 amino acids. This CDR3 is CASSSGGLNRNTEAFF. CDR3 nucleotides: TGCGCCAGCAGCTCCGGGGGGCTAAATCGGAACACTGAAGCTTTCTTT.

J is TRBJ2-7 and V is TRBV5-1, with a tentative D call TRBD1 (6 bases). The V gene's germline CDR1 is SGHRS and CDR2 YFSETQ. The CDR3 loop spans 14 amino acids. The germline V and J ends were trimmed by 2 bases and 5 bases, with 14 bases remaining between them. In DNA form, the CDR3 reads TGCGCCAGCAGCTTTTCAGGGGAGCACGACGAGCAGTACTTC. Translated: CASSFSGEHDEQYF. Full variable domain (remainder filled in from reference TRBV5-1 and TRBJ2-7): KAGVTQTPRYLIKTRGQQVTLSCSPISGHRSVSWYQQTPGQGLQFLFEYFSETQRNKGNFPGRFSGRQFSNSRSEMNVSTLELGDSALYLCASSFSGEHDEQYFGPGTRLTVT.

This rearrangement joins TRBV7-8 to TRBJ2-1, with 8 nucleotides matching TRBD2. V was pared by 1 base and J by 9 bases, with 8 bases of the junction left unmatched. Germline V gives CDR1 SGHVS, CDR2 FQNEAQ. CDR3 length: 15 residues. Here the CDR3 reads CASSLVAGRFGEQFF. As DNA, the CDR3 is TGTGCCAGCAGCTTAGTAGCGGGGAGGTTCGGTGAGCAGTTCTTC.

V usage is TRBV3-1 (or the pseudogene TRBV3-2) and J usage is TRBJ1-5; D unresolved. V was pared by 4 bases and J by 0 bases, with 7 bases between. CDR1 and CDR2 (germline): LGHDT, YNNKEL (reference sequence). This CDR3 has 14 amino acids. The CDR3 DNA reads as TGTGCCAGCAGCCTCAGATATAGCAATCAGCCCCAGCATTTT. Protein sequence: CASSLRYSNQPQHF.

This clone appeared a single time. The chain uses TRBV15 and TRBJ1-5, with D perhaps TRBD1 (5 bases). V shed 3 bases and J shed 3 bases, with 12 bases lying between them. This CDR3 comprises 15 residues. CDR1 is LNHNV, CDR2 YYDKDF, per germline (reference sequence). For the CDR3, the DNA is TGTGCCACCAGCAGCTACGGGGCCTACAATCAGCCCCAGCATTTT. This encodes CATSSYGAYNQPQHF.

The gene calls are TRBV2 and TRBJ1-5; no definite D call. Germline loops: CDR1 SNHLY, CDR2 FYNNEI. Trimming stripped 0 bases from V and 5 bases from J, with 11 bases between. The CDR3 is made up of 15 amino acids. The CDR3 spells CASSEASQFYQPQHF. The CDR3 bases are TGTGCCAGCAGTGAAGCGAGCCAGTTTTATCAGCCCCAGCATTTT.

This clone was counted a single time. The gene calls are TRBV6-2 or TRBV6-3 and TRBJ2-1, with D perhaps TRBD2 (5 bases). Trimming pared 4 bases from V and 6 bases from J, leaving 16 bases between. CDR1 is MNHEY, CDR2 SVGEGT, per germline. The CDR3 loop spans 15 amino acids. The CDR3, as DNA: TGTGCCAGCAGTTTTAGGCGGGTTAATACCAATGAGCAGTTCTTC. Amino acids: CASSFRRVNTNEQFF.

The table lists this clone with a few counts. The chain recombines TRBV4-2 with TRBJ2-4; the D gene is possibly TRBD2 (6 bases). Trimming pared 3 bases from V and 1 base from J, leaving 13 bases between. Germline CDR1 is LGHNA and CDR2 is YNFKEQ. The CDR3 extends over 16 amino acids. The CDR3 reads CASSHLSGTAKNIQYF. CDR3 sequence (DNA): TGTGCCAGCAGCCACCTTAGCGGTACGGCCAAAAACATTCAGTACTTC.

The chain's CDR3 is CASSLSSGRAFDTQYF. The CDR3 DNA reads TGTGCCAGCAGCTTATCCAGCGGGAGGGCCTTCGATACGCAGTATTTT. V usage is TRBV7-9 and J usage is TRBJ2-3; 10 bases line up with TRBD2. Germline V gene data show CDR1 as SEHNR and CDR2 as FQNEAQ (reference sequence). The CDR3 is made up of 16 amino acids. V was clipped by 2 bases and J by 6 bases; unmatched bases: 8.

The chain uses TRBV7-9 and TRBJ1-3, with 9 bases lining up with TRBD1. The CDR3 runs to 16 residues. After removal of 5 bases from V and 4 bases from J, the junction contained 9 bases not matched to a gene. Germline loops: CDR1 SEHNR, CDR2 FQNEAQ (reference sequence). In nucleotides, the CDR3 is TGTGCCAGCAGCCTCCGGGACAGGGCGGGAGGAAACACCATATATTTT. Protein sequence: CASSLRDRAGGNTIYF.

The rearrangement uses TRBV3-1 (or the pseudogene TRBV3-2) and TRBJ2-1, with D perhaps matching TRBD1 or TRBD2 (5 bases each). Trimming removed 1 base from V and 5 bases from J, with 12 bases in between. CDR1 LGHDT and CDR2 YNNKEL come from the germline V gene (reference sequence). The CDR3 runs to 15 residues. CDR3 sequence (DNA): TGTGCCAGCAGCCAAGGGGGGAGCGGTCACAATGAGCAGTTCTTC. Translated: CASSQGGSGHNEQFF.

CDR3 in amino acids: CASSLPTNEQFF. In nucleotides, the CDR3 is TGTGCCAGCAGTCTCCCGACGAATGAGCAGTTCTTC. The chain combines TRBV6-6 with TRBJ2-1, with D hard to call. Germline-derived CDR1 and CDR2 are MNHNY and SVGAGI (reference sequence). The V gene lost 5 bases and the J gene lost 7 bases, with 9 bases spanning the gap. The CDR3 has 12 residues.

CDR3 nucleotide sequence: TGTGCCAGCAGCCAAGATGGCGGCGGAGGGTACAATGAGCAGTTCTTC. It codes for CASSQDGGGGYNEQFF. V usage is TRBV3-1 (or the pseudogene TRBV3-2) and J usage is TRBJ2-1, with a weak D call TRBD2 (6 bases). V gave up 0 bases and J gave up 4 bases, with 13 bases separating them. Germline lookup yields CDR1 LGHDT and CDR2 YNNKEL (reference sequence). This CDR3 contains 16 residues.

This sequence joins TRBV30 and TRBJ2-1; 11 bases fit TRBD2. V was clipped by 4 bases and J by 5 bases; unmatched bases: 13. CDR1 is GTSNPN and CDR2 is SVGIG in the germline V gene (reference sequence). The CDR3 covers 17 residues. The CDR3 DNA follows: TGTGCCTGGACTTTAGCGGGGGGGCTCTTTTACAACAATGAGCAGTTCTTC. Protein: CAWTLAGGLFYNNEQFF.

The chain is built from TRBV9 and TRBJ2-1; weak D call: TRBD2 (6 bases). The CDR3 spans 16 residues. V shed 0 bases and J shed 6 bases, with 16 bases lying between them. Germline-derived CDR1 and CDR2 are SGDLS and YYNGEE. CDR3 in DNA: TGTGCCAGCAGCGTAGATGGTAGCGGAGGCCTCAATGAGCAGTTCTTC. Protein: CASSVDGSGGLNEQFF.

The chain couples TRBV12-3 or TRBV12-4 to TRBJ1-2; 8 nucleotides align to TRBD1. This CDR3 comprises 13 residues. V trimming: 6 bases; J trimming: 8 bases; junction bases outside the gene matches: 8. The CDR3: CASRSQGAGGYTF. Here the CDR3 DNA reads TGTGCCAGCAGATCCCAGGGGGCCGGAGGCTACACCTTC.

This chain connects TRBV7-6 to TRBJ2-3; TRBD2 matches 12 bases. Trimming removed 5 bases from V and 1 base from J; junction bases left unmatched: 7. Germline V lookup: CDR1 SGHVS, CDR2 FNYEAQ. CDR3 length: 17 amino acids. The chain's CDR3 is CASSPSRLAGGTDTQYF. CDR3 coding DNA: TGTGCCAGCAGCCCAAGTAGACTAGCGGGGGGCACAGATACGCAGTATTTT.

The J gene is TRBJ1-1, the V gene TRBV5-1; TRBD1 matches at 7 bases. V trimming: 1 base; J trimming: 3 bases; junction bases outside the gene matches: 6. The CDR3 covers 15 residues. Germline V gene sequence: CDR1 SGHRS, CDR2 YFSETQ. This CDR3 is CASSLTGEGDTEAFF. CDR3 sequence (DNA): TGCGCCAGCAGCTTGACAGGGGAGGGTGACACTGAAGCTTTCTTT.

V gene TRBV5-1 combines with J gene TRBJ2-1; TRBD1 matches 7 bases. The germline CDR1 and CDR2 sequences are SGHRS and YFSETQ. This CDR3 region has 16 residues. V was clipped by 0 bases and J by 4 bases; unmatched bases: 7. CDR3 sequence reads: CASSLEIQGPYNEQFF. The CDR3 DNA follows: TGCGCCAGCAGCTTGGAAATACAGGGGCCTTACAATGAGCAGTTCTTC.